Listed here is a single TCR beta chain. Its cognate antigen is unknown. V was trimmed by 7 bases and J by 15 bases, leaving 20 bases between them. CDR1 is SNHLY, CDR2 FYNNEI, per germline. The CDR3 is made up of 12 amino acids. Both 60 Vbeta primers and 13 Jbeta primers went into the PCR. The repertoire was sequenced with immunoSEQ multiplex PCR; TCRdb's copy has only in-frame clones and lacks some. The sample contains around 180,000 clones, 77% of which appear only once. This specimen belongs to a study of cytomegalovirus exposure and HLA in healthy donors. Study-wide results and caveats: Rare TCR sequences predominated, though certain public TCRs were found in many donors.

Sequencing was carried out using PBMCs. The receptor's source is a woman in her 30s in good health and CMV-seropositive. The V and J genes are TRBV2 and TRBJ2-3; tentatively, D is TRBD2 (6 bases). CDR3 sequence: CASKDYLGRAYF. CDR3 nucleotides: TGTGCCAGCAAGGACTACCTCGGGCGGGCTTATTTT.